Below, 32 T cell receptor beta chains from the same sample are listed, as sequenced in a study of identical twins' blood T cells. One entry per CDR3 protein results from TCRdb running MiXCR on the 5' RACE reads. The repertoire holds hundreds of thousands of distinct CDR3 sequences, with about 28% as singletons. The specimen was PBMCs. The receptors come from a woman aged 18-49 years in good health.

V usage is TRBV5-1 and J usage is TRBJ2-1; TRBD2 is a possible D gene (6 bases). V gave up 1 base and J gave up 4 bases, with 15 bases separating them. Germline V gene sequence: CDR1 SGHRS, CDR2 YFSETQ. The CDR3 length is 16 residues. The CDR3 spells CASSLKGGDGYNEQFF. DNA for the CDR3: TGCGCCAGCAGCTTGAAGGGCGGGGATGGTTACAATGAGCAGTTCTTC.

The chain links TRBV20-1 to TRBJ1-1; the D gene is possibly TRBD1 (5 bases). The germline CDR1 and CDR2 sequences are DFQATT and SNEGSKA (reference sequence). The V and J ends lost 8 bases and 0 bases respectively, with 13 bases between them. This CDR3 has 13 residues. The CDR3 DNA follows: TGCAGTCCTAATCAGGGCATGAACACTGAAGCTTTCTTT. Its protein is CSPNQGMNTEAFF.

This clonotype was recorded a few times. The rearrangement joins TRBV20-1 to TRBJ1-4; D is undetermined. The V gene's germline CDR1 is DFQATT and CDR2 SNEGSKA (reference sequence). Trimming cost V 3 bases and J 7 bases, with 15 bases left between them. The CDR3 spans 14 residues. The DNA of the CDR3 is TGCAGTGCTAGGGATCTAACCAACTCTGAAAAACTGTTTTTT. Encoded protein: CSARDLTNSEKLFF.

DNA of the CDR3: TGTGCCAGCAGCTACCCGATTGGACAGGGGGCGGGTAGAGCCACTGAAGCTTTCTTT. This gives the protein CASSYPIGQGAGRATEAFF. This chain joins TRBV11-3 and TRBJ1-1; 11 bases match TRBD1. V lost 4 bases and J lost 4; bases outside the gene matches: 17. The length of the CDR3 is 19 residues. Germline CDR1 reads SGHNT; CDR2 reads YENEEA.

This clonotype has only a few counts. The chain uses TRBV20-1 and TRBJ1-4; no clear D gene. CDR3 length: 14 amino acids. Deletions cut 6 bases from V and 6 bases from J, with 17 bases between. Germline values: CDR1 DFQATT, CDR2 SNEGSKA (reference sequence). The CDR3 DNA reads TGCAGTGCCCCTCCACTCGGGGAGCATGAAAAACTGTTTTTT. It encodes CSAPPLGEHEKLFF.

This clonotype was seen more than once but under ten times. V and J are TRBV5-8 and TRBJ1-4; D possibly corresponds to TRBD1 (6 bases). The V and J ends lost 1 base and 8 bases respectively, with 12 bases between them. There are 14 residues in the CDR3. The germline V gene encodes CDR1 SGHTS and CDR2 YDEGEE. The CDR3 reads CASSLPGAGEKLFF. DNA for the CDR3: TGTGCCAGCAGCTTGCCAGGGGCAGGAGAAAAACTGTTTTTT.

In its sample, this clonotype was seen a few times. This chain connects TRBV11-3 to TRBJ1-1, with D perhaps TRBD1 (6 bases). The CDR3 spans 15 residues. V was cut by 5 bases and J by 0 bases, with 13 bases left in between. Germline loops: CDR1 SGHNT, CDR2 YENEEA. The CDR3 bases are TGTGCCAGCAGCCCAAACACAGGGATGAACACTGAAGCTTTCTTT. Residues: CASSPNTGMNTEAFF.

The J gene is TRBJ1-1, the V gene TRBV20-1, with D perhaps TRBD1 (5 bases). Between the trimmed V and J ends, which lost 6 bases and 4 bases, there was a span of 15 bases. The length of the CDR3 is 13 residues. CDR1 and CDR2 from the germline V gene are DFQATT and SNEGSKA (reference sequence). CDR3: CSAPRGAVTEAFF. The CDR3 nucleotides are TGCAGTGCCCCGAGAGGGGCTGTCACTGAAGCTTTCTTT.

This clonotype came up a few times. This chain uses TRBV5-6 with TRBJ2-7; tentatively, D is TRBD2 (5 bases). The V end was cut by 3 bases, the J end by 0 bases, with 7 bases between. The CDR3 consists of 13 residues. Germline V gene data show CDR1 as SGHDT and CDR2 as YYEEEE. The CDR3 nucleotides read TGTGCCAGCAGCTACCGGGGCTCCTACGAGCAGTACTTC. It yields the protein CASSYRGSYEQYF.

In this sample, this clonotype turned up a few times. The gene calls are TRBV18 and TRBJ2-1; D is uncertain. Germline values: CDR1 KGHSH, CDR2 LQKENI. Trimming left V 2 bases short and J 0 bases short, with 11 bases between. There are 16 residues in the CDR3. Here the CDR3 reads CASSPKYSSSYNEQFF. CDR3 DNA sequence: TGTGCCAGCTCACCAAAGTACTCGAGCTCCTACAATGAGCAGTTCTTC.

In DNA, the CDR3 is TGTGCCAGCAGCTTAGTTTCTTGGTCTGAAGCTTTCTTT. Its protein is CASSLVSWSEAFF. V gene TRBV7-6 combines with J gene TRBJ1-1; D is unresolved. V was cut by 1 base and J by 6 bases, with 9 bases left in between. The germline gives CDR1 SGHVS, CDR2 FNYEAQ. This CDR3 region has 13 residues.

This clonotype was found once. This rearrangement joins TRBV20-1 to TRBJ1-2; 12 bases fit TRBD1. V shed 6 bases and J 7 bases; nucleotides not matched to a gene: 6. Germline CDR1 reads DFQATT; CDR2 reads SNEGSKA (reference sequence). The CDR3 covers 13 residues. The CDR3 is CSAQGQGARGYTF. The CDR3 DNA sequence: TGCAGTGCCCAGGGACAGGGGGCGCGTGGCTACACCTTC.

This clonotype has more than one count but fewer than ten. The chain joins TRBV9 to TRBJ2-1; 7 bases line up with TRBD2. The CDR3 covers 15 residues. Germline CDR1 is SGDLS and CDR2 is YYNGEE. The V gene end was trimmed by 0 bases and the J gene end by 5 bases; junction bases not matched to a gene: 5. The chain's CDR3 is CASSVGQRGNNEQFF. CDR3 bases: TGTGCCAGCAGCGTAGGGCAGCGGGGAAACAATGAGCAGTTCTTC.

This clonotype came up many times. The V and J genes are TRBV12-3 or TRBV12-4 and TRBJ2-5, with 7 nucleotides matching TRBD2. After removal of 5 bases from V and 4 bases from J, the junction contained 7 bases not matched to a gene. The CDR3 consists of 14 residues. The CDR3 region is CASSRLAVRETQYF. CDR3 nucleotides: TGTGCCAGCAGTCGACTAGCTGTAAGAGAGACCCAGTACTTC.

This chain uses TRBV25-1 with TRBJ2-2; D remains unclear. Germline V gene lookup returns CDR1 MGHDK and CDR2 SYGVNS. The V end lost 1 base, the J end lost 2 bases, and 5 bases lay between the germline ends. This CDR3 is 14 amino acids long. The CDR3 is CASSELINTGELFF. The CDR3 region has the DNA TGTGCCAGCAGTGAATTAATCAACACCGGGGAGCTGTTTTTT.

The chain combines TRBV4-1 with TRBJ2-2, with D uncertain. The CDR3 has 13 amino acids. The germline V gene encodes CDR1 MGHRA and CDR2 YSYEKL. The V end was cut by 6 bases, the J end by 6 bases, with 11 bases between. CDR3 coding DNA: TGCGCCAGCAGTCCTGTTCGATCCGGGGAGCTGTTTTTT. Its protein is CASSPVRSGELFF.

This clonotype came up a few times. The V gene is TRBV2, the J gene TRBJ2-1; possibly TRBD2 for D (6 bases). This CDR3 is 15 amino acids long. Germline V CDR1 and CDR2: SNHLY, FYNNEI. The V and J ends lost 3 bases and 4 bases respectively, with 13 bases between them. The CDR3 bases are TGTGCCAGCAGTGAGGGGACTCCCGTTTACAATGAGCAGTTCTTC. The encoded protein is CASSEGTPVYNEQFF.

CDR3 region: CASSPVRSSYGYTF. In nucleotides, the CDR3 is TGTGCCAGCAGTCCCGTACGCTCAAGCTATGGCTACACCTTC. The chain uses TRBV6-1 and TRBJ1-2; no reliable D call. Germline CDR1 is MNHNS and CDR2 is SASEGT. The CDR3 sequence is 14 residues long. The V and J ends lost 5 bases and 4 bases respectively, with 14 bases between them.

As regards this clonotype: A read error may account for a junction end that differs from germline. DNA for the CDR3: TGTGCCGGCAGCCACGCTCCTTTTTCCTCTGGCTACACCTTC. Amino acid sequence: CAGSHAPFSSGYTF. The genes are TRBV6-5 and TRBJ1-2, with D hard to call. The CDR3 spans 14 residues. The germline V gene encodes CDR1 MNHEY and CDR2 SVGAGI.

The rearrangement joins TRBV6-1 to TRBJ1-4, with D hard to call. There are 15 residues in the CDR3. V gave up 4 bases and J gave up 3 bases, with 12 bases separating them. Germline V lookup: CDR1 MNHNS, CDR2 SASEGT. In nucleotides, the CDR3 is TGTGCCAGCAGTGGGTTTTGGCAAGCTAATGAAAAACTGTTTTTT. Translated: CASSGFWQANEKLFF.

The rearrangement uses TRBV29-1 and TRBJ1-2, with unresolved D. Per germline, CDR1 SQVTM and CDR2 ANQGSEA. CDR3 length equals 13 residues. V shed 4 bases and J shed 2 bases, with 11 bases lying between them. CDR3 sequence: CSVGWSLNYGYTF. The CDR3 nucleotides are TGCAGCGTTGGGTGGAGCCTAAACTATGGCTACACCTTC.

This chain connects TRBV4-3 to TRBJ2-5; TRBD2 agrees at 11 bases. The V and J ends lost 3 bases and 4 bases, in that order; junction bases with no gene match: 7. CDR3 length equals 16 residues. Looked up from germline, CDR1 is LGHNA and CDR2 is YSLEER. CDR3 protein: CASSHTGLAVGETQYF. The CDR3 DNA sequence: TGCGCCAGCAGCCATACGGGACTAGCGGTCGGAGAGACCCAGTACTTC.

This chain uses TRBV5-1 with TRBJ1-1; a possible D gene is TRBD1 (6 bases). The V end was cut by 2 bases, the J end by 6 bases, with 11 bases between. Germline CDR1 and CDR2: SGHRS and YFSETQ. The CDR3 contains 13 residues. The CDR3 DNA reads TGCGCCAGCAGCTTCGGGGGCATGGCTGAAGCTTTCTTT. Its translation: CASSFGGMAEAFF.

In its sample, this clonotype was seen a few times. The rearrangement joins TRBV5-1 to TRBJ2-1; 8 positions agree with TRBD2. V trimming: 2 bases; J trimming: 8 bases; junction bases outside the gene matches: 6. The CDR3 length is 14 residues. Germline CDR1 SGHRS, CDR2 YFSETQ. CDR3 nucleotide sequence: TGCGCCAGCAGCTTATGGACTAGCTTAGATGAGCAGTTCTTC. This translates into CASSLWTSLDEQFF. The full variable domain, rest sourced from reference TRBV5-1 and TRBJ2-1, is KAGVTQTPRYLIKTRGQQVTLSCSPISGHRSVSWYQQTPGQGLQFLFEYFSETQRNKGNFPGRFSGRQFSNSRSEMNVSTLELGDSALYLCASSLWTSLDEQFFGPGTRLTVL.

This clonotype appeared a few times. The chain carries TRBV2 and TRBJ1-2, with D hard to call. V was trimmed by 4 bases and J by 1 base, leaving 13 bases between them. CDR3 length: 15 residues. Germline V gene data show CDR1 as SNHLY and CDR2 as FYNNEI. Here the CDR3 DNA reads TGTGCCAGCAGTGGGCCCTCGGGTCTTAACTATGGCTACACCTTC. Amino acids: CASSGPSGLNYGYTF.

The rearrangement joins TRBV7-9 to TRBJ2-7, with D perhaps being TRBD1 or TRBD2 (5 bases each). Per germline, CDR1 SEHNR and CDR2 FQNEAQ (reference sequence). The CDR3 is made up of 16 amino acids. Trimming removed 5 bases from V and 0 bases from J, with 17 bases in between. Here the CDR3 reads CASSVFGTPISYEQYF. The CDR3 nucleotides read TGTGCCAGCAGCGTGTTCGGGACGCCCATCTCCTACGAGCAGTACTTC. Looking up the rest from reference TRBV7-9 and TRBJ2-7 gives the full variable domain: DTGVSQNPRHKITKRGQNVTFRCDPISEHNRLYWYRQTLGQGPEFLTYFQNEAQLEKSRLLSDRFSAERPKGSFSTLEIQRTEQGDSAMYLCASSVFGTPISYEQYFGPGTRLTVT.

The chain couples TRBV3-1 to TRBJ2-2, with a tentative D call TRBD2 (6 bases). Per the germline V gene, CDR1 is LGHDT and CDR2 is YNNKEL (reference sequence). The CDR3 is made up of 15 amino acids. The ends were cut back, 6 bases at V and 6 bases at J, with 17 bases in the middle. This CDR3 is CASSHTGLPPGELFF. In DNA, the CDR3 is TGTGCCAGCAGTCACACGGGACTCCCACCCGGGGAGCTGTTTTTT.

This clonotype showed up just a few times. The rearrangement joins TRBV7-9 to TRBJ2-3; D possibly corresponds to TRBD2 (6 bases). There are 14 residues in the CDR3. The germline V gene encodes CDR1 SEHNR and CDR2 FQNEAQ (reference sequence). Trimming pared 3 bases from V and 6 bases from J, leaving 13 bases between. The CDR3 region is CASSLTRRMDTQYF. The CDR3 DNA is TGTGCCAGCAGCTTGACTAGACGGATGGATACGCAGTATTTT.

This clonotype was observed a few times. The chain carries TRBV14 and TRBJ1-5; the D gene is possibly TRBD1 (6 bases). CDR3 length equals 15 residues. CDR1 and CDR2 (germline): SGHDN, FVKESK. With 5 bases removed from V and 6 bases from J, the gap between germline ends came to 17 bases. CDR3 protein: CASSVERGNSQPQHF. CDR3 nucleotide sequence: TGTGCCAGCAGCGTAGAGAGGGGGAATAGTCAGCCCCAGCATTTT. Full variable domain (remainder filled in from reference TRBV14 and TRBJ1-5): EAGVTQFPSHSVIEKGQTVTLRCDPISGHDNLYWYRRVMGKEIKFLLHFVKESKQDESGMPNNRFLAERTGGTYSTLKVQPAELEDSGVYFCASSVERGNSQPQHFGDGTRLSIL.

Comment on this clonotype: A read error may be the cause here, since a much bigger clone is one base away. The conserved final phenylalanine or tryptophan is absent from the CDR3, which likely points to a read error. V is TRBV2 and J is TRBJ1-5; no clear D gene. Per the germline V gene, CDR1 is SNHLY and CDR2 is FYNNEI. V was cut by 2 bases and J by 10 bases, with 9 bases left in between. The CDR3 spans 12 residues. CDR3 sequence: CASSEMVGPQHL. For the CDR3, the DNA is TGTGCCAGCAGTGAAATGGTAGGCCCCCAGCATCTT.

This clonotype was observed a few times. The rearrangement uses TRBV5-5 and TRBJ1-1, with D possibly matching TRBD1 (5 bases). CDR1 and CDR2 (germline): SGHKS, YYEKEE (reference sequence). Trimming stripped 4 bases from V and 1 base from J, with 14 bases between. This CDR3 is 15 amino acids long. CDR3 loop: CASSPRQNPNTEAFF. CDR3 bases: TGTGCCAGCAGCCCCAGACAGAACCCGAACACTGAAGCTTTCTTT.

The table lists this clonotype with many counts. The rearrangement joins TRBV12-5 to TRBJ2-1, with D perhaps TRBD2 (6 bases). The germline V and J ends were trimmed by 2 bases and 4 bases, with 12 bases remaining between them. CDR1 is LGHNT, CDR2 FRNRAP, per germline. The length of the CDR3 is 15 residues. This chain's CDR3 is CASGLNQRVYNEQFF. CDR3 coding DNA: TGTGCTAGTGGTTTGAACCAGCGGGTTTACAATGAGCAGTTCTTC.